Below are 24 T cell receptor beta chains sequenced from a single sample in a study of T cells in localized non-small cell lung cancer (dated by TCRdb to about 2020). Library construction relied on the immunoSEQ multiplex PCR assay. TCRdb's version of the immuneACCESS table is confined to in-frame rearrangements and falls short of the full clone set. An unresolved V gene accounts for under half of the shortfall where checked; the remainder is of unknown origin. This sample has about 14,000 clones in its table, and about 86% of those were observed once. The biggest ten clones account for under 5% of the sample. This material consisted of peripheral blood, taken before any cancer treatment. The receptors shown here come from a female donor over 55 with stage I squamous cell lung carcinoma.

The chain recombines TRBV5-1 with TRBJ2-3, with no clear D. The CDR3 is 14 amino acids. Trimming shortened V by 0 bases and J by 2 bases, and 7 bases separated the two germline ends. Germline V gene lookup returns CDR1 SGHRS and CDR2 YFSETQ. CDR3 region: CASSLEFPTDTQYF. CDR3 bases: TGCGCCAGCAGCTTGGAATTCCCCACAGATACGCAGTATTTT.

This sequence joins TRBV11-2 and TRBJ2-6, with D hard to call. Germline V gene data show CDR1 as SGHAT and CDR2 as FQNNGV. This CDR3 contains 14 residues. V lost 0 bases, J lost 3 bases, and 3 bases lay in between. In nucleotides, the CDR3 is TGTGCCAGCAGCTTAGAGCGTGGGGCCAACGTCCTGACTTTC. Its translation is CASSLERGANVLTF.

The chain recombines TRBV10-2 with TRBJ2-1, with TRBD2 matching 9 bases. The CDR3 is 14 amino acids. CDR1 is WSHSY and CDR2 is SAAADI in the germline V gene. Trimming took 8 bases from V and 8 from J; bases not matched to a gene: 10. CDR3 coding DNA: TGCGCCAGCGGACTGGGCGGGGGGGATTATGAGCAGTTCTTC. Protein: CASGLGGGDYEQFF.

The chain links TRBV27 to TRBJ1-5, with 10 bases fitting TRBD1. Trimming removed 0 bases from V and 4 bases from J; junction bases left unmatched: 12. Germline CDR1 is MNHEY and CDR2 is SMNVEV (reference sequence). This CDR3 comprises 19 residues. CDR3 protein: CASSLSPGQGTLGNQPQHF. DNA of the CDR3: TGTGCCAGCAGTTTATCGCCGGGACAGGGGACCTTAGGGAATCAGCCCCAGCATTTT.

The CDR3 nucleotides read TGCGCCAGCAGCCAAGTTTGGGACAGTGGTAACTATGGCTACACCTTC. As protein: CASSQVWDSGNYGYTF. The V gene is TRBV4-3, the J gene TRBJ1-2; TRBD1 aligns across 7 bases. The junction had 6 bases not matched to a gene; V was cut back by 1 base and J by 1 base. The germline gives CDR1 LGHNA, CDR2 YSLEER. The CDR3 covers 16 residues.

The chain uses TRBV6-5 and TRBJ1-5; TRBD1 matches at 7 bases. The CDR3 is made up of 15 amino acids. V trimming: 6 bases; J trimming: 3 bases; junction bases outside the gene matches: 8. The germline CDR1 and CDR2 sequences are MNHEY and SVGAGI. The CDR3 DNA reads TGTGCCAGCAGCCCGGGACAGATGAACAATCAGCCCCAGCATTTT. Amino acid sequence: CASSPGQMNNQPQHF.

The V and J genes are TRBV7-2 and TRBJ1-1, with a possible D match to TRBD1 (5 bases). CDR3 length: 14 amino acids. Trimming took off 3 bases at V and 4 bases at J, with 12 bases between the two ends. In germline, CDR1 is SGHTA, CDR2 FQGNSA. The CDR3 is CASSFPGRGTEAFF. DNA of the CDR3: TGTGCCAGCAGCTTTCCCGGTAGGGGCACTGAAGCTTTCTTT.

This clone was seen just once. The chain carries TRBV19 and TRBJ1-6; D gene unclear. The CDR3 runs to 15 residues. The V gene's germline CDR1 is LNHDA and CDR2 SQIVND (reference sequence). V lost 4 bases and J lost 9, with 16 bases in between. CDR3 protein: CASSNAASNSSPLHF. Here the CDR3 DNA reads TGTGCCAGTAGTAATGCGGCAAGTAATTCTTCACCCCTCCACTTT.

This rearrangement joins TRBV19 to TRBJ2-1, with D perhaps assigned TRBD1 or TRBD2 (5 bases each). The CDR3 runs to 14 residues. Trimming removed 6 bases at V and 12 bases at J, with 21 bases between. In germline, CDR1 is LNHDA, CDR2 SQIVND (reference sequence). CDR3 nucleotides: TGTGCCAGTAGCCCGTCGAGAGGGGCAATGTGGCAGTTCTTC. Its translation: CASSPSRGAMWQFF.

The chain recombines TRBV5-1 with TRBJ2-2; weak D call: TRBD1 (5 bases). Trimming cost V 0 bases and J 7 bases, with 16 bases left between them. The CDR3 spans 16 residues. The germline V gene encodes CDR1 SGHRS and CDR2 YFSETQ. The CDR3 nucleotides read TGCGCCAGCAGCTTGGTGCCCCCGACAGTTAGCGGGGAGCTGTTTTTT. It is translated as CASSLVPPTVSGELFF.

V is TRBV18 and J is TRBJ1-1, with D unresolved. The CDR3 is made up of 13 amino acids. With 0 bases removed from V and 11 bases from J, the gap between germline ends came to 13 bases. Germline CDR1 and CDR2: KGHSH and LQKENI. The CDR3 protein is CASSPPGVPAAFF. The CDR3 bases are TGTGCCAGCTCACCACCTGGGGTGCCTGCGGCTTTCTTT.

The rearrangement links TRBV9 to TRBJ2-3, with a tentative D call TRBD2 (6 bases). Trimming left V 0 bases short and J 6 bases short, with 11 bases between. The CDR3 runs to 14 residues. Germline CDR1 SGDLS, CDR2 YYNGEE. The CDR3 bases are TGTGCCAGCAGCGTAGCCCGGGGGACGGATACGCAGTATTTT. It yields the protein CASSVARGTDTQYF.

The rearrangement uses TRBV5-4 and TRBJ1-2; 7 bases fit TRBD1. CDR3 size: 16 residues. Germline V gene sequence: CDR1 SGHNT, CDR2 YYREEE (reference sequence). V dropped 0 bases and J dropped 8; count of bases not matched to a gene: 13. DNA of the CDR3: TGTGCCAGCAGCTTGGCCTTAGGACAGGCCAAAAGGGGCTACACCTTC. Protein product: CASSLALGQAKRGYTF.

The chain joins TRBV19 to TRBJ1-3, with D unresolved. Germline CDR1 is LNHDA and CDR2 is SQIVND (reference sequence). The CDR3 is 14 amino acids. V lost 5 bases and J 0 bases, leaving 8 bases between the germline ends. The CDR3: CASSVSYSGNTIYF. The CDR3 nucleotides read TGTGCCAGTAGTGTTTCTTACTCTGGAAACACCATATATTTT.

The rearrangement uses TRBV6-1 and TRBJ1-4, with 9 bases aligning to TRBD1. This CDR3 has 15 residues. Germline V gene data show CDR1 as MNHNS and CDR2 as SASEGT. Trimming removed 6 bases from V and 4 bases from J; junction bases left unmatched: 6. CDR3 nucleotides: TGTGCCAGCAGCCCGGGACAGGGAGGTAATGAAAAACTGTTTTTT. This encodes CASSPGQGGNEKLFF.

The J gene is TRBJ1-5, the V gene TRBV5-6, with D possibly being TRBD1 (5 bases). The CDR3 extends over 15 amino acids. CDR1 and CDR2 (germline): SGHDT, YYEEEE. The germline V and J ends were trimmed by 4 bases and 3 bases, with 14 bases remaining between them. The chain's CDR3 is CASSQSSGLNQPQHF. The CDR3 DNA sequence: TGTGCCAGCAGCCAAAGTTCAGGGCTCAATCAGCCCCAGCATTTT.

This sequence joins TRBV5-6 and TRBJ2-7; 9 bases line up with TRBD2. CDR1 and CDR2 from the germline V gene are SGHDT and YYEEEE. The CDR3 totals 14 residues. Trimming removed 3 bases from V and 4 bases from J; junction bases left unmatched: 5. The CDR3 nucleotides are TGTGCCAGCAGCTCGGGACTAGCCGTGTACGAGCAGTACTTC. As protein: CASSSGLAVYEQYF.

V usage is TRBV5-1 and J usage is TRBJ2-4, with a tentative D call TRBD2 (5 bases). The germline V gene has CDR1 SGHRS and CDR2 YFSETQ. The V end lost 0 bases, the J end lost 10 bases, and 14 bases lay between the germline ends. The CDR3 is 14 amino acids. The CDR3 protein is CASSLAEGTGIQYF. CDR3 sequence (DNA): TGCGCCAGCAGCTTGGCCGAGGGTACTGGGATTCAGTACTTC. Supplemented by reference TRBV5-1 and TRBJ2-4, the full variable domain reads KAGVTQTPRYLIKTRGQQVTLSCSPISGHRSVSWYQQTPGQGLQFLFEYFSETQRNKGNFPGRFSGRQFSNSRSEMNVSTLELGDSALYLCASSLAEGTGIQYFGAGTRLSVL.

The CDR3, as DNA: TGTGCCAGCAGCTTAGGGGTGTCTGGAAACACCATATATTTT. This gives the protein CASSLGVSGNTIYF. V is TRBV7-8 and J is TRBJ1-3; no firm D call. The germline gives CDR1 SGHVS, CDR2 FQNEAQ. The CDR3 runs 14 residues. V lost 1 base and J 1 base, leaving 5 bases between the germline ends. The full variable domain, rest sourced from reference TRBV7-8 and TRBJ1-3, is GAGVSQSPRYKVAKRGQDVALRCDPISGHVSLFWYQQALGQGPEFLTYFQNEAQLDKSGLPSDRFFAERPEGSVSTLKIQRTQQEDSAVYLCASSLGVSGNTIYFGEGSWLTVV.

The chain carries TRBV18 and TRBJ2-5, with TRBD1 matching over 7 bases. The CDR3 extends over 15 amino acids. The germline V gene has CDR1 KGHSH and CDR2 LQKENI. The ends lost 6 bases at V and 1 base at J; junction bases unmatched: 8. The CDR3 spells CASSQRTGPQETQYF. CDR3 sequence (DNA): TGTGCCAGCTCCCAACGGACAGGCCCCCAAGAGACCCAGTACTTC.

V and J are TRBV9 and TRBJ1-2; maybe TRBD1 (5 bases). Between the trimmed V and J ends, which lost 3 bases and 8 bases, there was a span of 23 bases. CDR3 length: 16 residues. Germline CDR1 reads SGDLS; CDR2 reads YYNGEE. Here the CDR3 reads CASSAADRPPGGGYTF. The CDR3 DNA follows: TGTGCCAGCAGCGCGGCTGACAGACCTCCCGGTGGGGGCTACACCTTC.

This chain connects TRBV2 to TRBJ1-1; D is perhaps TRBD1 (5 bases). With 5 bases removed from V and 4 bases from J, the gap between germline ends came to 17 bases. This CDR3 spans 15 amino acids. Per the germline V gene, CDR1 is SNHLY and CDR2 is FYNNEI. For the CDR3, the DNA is TGTGCCAGCAGTTATGCTAGGGACGGGGGCACTGAAGCTTTCTTT. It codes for CASSYARDGGTEAFF.

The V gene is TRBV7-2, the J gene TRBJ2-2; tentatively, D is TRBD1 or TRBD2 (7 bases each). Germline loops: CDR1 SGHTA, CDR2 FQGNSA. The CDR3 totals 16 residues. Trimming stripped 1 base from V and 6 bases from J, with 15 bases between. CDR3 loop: CASSLGARGGSGELFF. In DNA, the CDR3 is TGTGCCAGCAGCTTAGGGGCCAGGGGGGGTTCCGGGGAGCTGTTTTTT.

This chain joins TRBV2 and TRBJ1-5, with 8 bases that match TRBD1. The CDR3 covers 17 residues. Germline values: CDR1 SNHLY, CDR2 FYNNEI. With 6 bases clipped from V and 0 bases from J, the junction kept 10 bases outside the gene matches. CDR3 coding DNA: TGTGCCAGCAGAGGACAGGGCGGGAGGTATAGCAATCAGCCCCAGCATTTT. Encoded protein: CASRGQGGRYSNQPQHF.